A single sample gave rise to the 28 T cell receptor beta chains below, sequenced in a study of T cells in localized non-small cell lung cancer (TCRdb year 2020). The library was generated by the immunoSEQ multiplex PCR assay. TCRdb re-hosts the immuneACCESS table, in-frame sequences only. Its copies lack some clones; in the studies checked, an unresolved V gene accounts for under half of them, and the cause for the rest is not known. This sample lists 2,500 to 3,000 clones; 25% were detected once. The ten largest clones add up to around 10% of the sample. This sample comprised normal lung tissue next to the tumor, obtained before any cancer treatment. These receptors were taken from a man between 40 and 75 years old with stage II lung adenocarcinoma.

The table lists this clone with a few counts. The chain recombines TRBV6-8 with TRBJ2-7; D might be TRBD2 (5 bases). The CDR3 length is 12 residues. The V gene lost 7 bases and the J gene lost 3 bases, with 10 bases spanning the gap. Germline values: CDR1 MNHGY, CDR2 SAAAGT. CDR3 DNA sequence: TGTGCCAGCACCAGCGGCGGCTACGAGCAGTACGTC. This gives the protein CASTSGGYEQYV.

This clone showed up just a few times. The chain joins TRBV6-8 to TRBJ1-3, with D perhaps TRBD1 (5 bases). Germline CDR1 MNHGY, CDR2 SAAAGT. Trimming cost V 7 bases and J 3 bases, with 13 bases left between them. CDR3 length equals 14 residues. This CDR3 is CASIDSFFGNTIYF. As DNA, the CDR3 is TGTGCCAGCATCGACAGCTTCTTTGGAAACACCATATATTTT.

This clone has a single count. J is TRBJ1-2 and V is TRBV5-1, with 7 bases lining up with TRBD1. Germline CDR1 and CDR2: SGHRS and YFSETQ. This CDR3 region has 16 residues. V was pared by 0 bases and J by 4 bases, with 9 bases of the junction left unmatched. Here the CDR3 reads CASSLDRGRQGYGYTF. In DNA, the CDR3 is TGCGCCAGCAGCTTGGACAGGGGCCGCCAAGGCTATGGCTACACCTTC.

The chain uses TRBV19 and TRBJ1-1, with D maybe TRBD1 (5 bases). The ends were cut back, 7 bases at V and 5 bases at J, with 14 bases in the middle. The CDR3 length is 13 residues. CDR1 is LNHDA, CDR2 SQIVND, per germline (reference sequence). The CDR3 reads CASNGRERTEAFF. As DNA, the CDR3 is TGTGCCAGTAATGGCAGGGAACGGACTGAAGCTTTCTTT.

This clone was observed a handful of times. The CDR3 protein is CASSSGLAGIYNEQFF. The CDR3 DNA sequence: TGTGCCAGCAGTTCAGGACTAGCGGGGATCTACAATGAGCAGTTCTTC. This chain links TRBV6-8 with TRBJ2-1, with TRBD2 matching 12 bases. Trimming cost V 4 bases and J 3 bases; bases outside gene matches: 4. Per the germline V gene, CDR1 is MNHGY and CDR2 is SAAAGT. CDR3 length equals 16 residues.

This clone is labeled as medium-sized (0.01 to 0.1%). The chain uses TRBV11-3 and TRBJ1-2; D remains unclear. This CDR3 is 14 amino acids long. V shed 8 bases and J shed 2 bases, with 15 bases lying between them. The germline gives CDR1 SGHNT, CDR2 YENEEA. The CDR3 DNA follows: TGTGCCAGCGGCCCACGGGCAGGCAACTATGGCTACACCTTC. Translating gives CASGPRAGNYGYTF. Full variable domain (rest looked up from reference TRBV11-3 and TRBJ1-2): EAGVVQSPRYKIIEKKQPVAFWCNPISGHNTLYWYLQNLGQGPELLIRYENEEAVDDSQLPKDRFSAERLKGVDSTLKIQPAELGDSAVYLCASGPRAGNYGYTFGSGTRLTVV.

This chain connects TRBV5-1 to TRBJ2-1; 7 nucleotides line up with TRBD1. Trimming removed 3 bases from V and 6 bases from J; junction bases left unmatched: 6. Germline values: CDR1 SGHRS, CDR2 YFSETQ. This CDR3 contains 14 residues. The CDR3 loop is CASSYDRASNEQFF. The CDR3 DNA sequence: TGCGCCAGCAGCTACGACAGGGCGAGCAATGAGCAGTTCTTC.

The V and J genes are TRBV10-1 and TRBJ2-7; D is uncertain. There are 11 residues in the CDR3. Trimming pared 4 bases from V and 6 bases from J, leaving 7 bases between. Germline CDR1 reads WNHNN; CDR2 reads SYGVQD (reference sequence). CDR3 coding DNA: TGCGCCAGCAGTGGGCAAAGCGAGCAGTACTTC. Its protein product is CASSGQSEQYF.

By proportion, this clone is medium-sized. This CDR3 is CASSYTGAGGSYTEAFF. The CDR3 region has the DNA TGTGCCAGCAGCTACACCGGAGCCGGGGGTTCGTACACTGAAGCTTTCTTT. V is TRBV11-3 and J is TRBJ1-1, with a tentative D call TRBD1 (5 bases). The CDR3 spans 17 residues. The germline gives CDR1 SGHNT, CDR2 YENEEA. Trimming stripped 4 bases from V and 3 bases from J, with 21 bases between.

V is TRBV9 and J is TRBJ1-1, with no clear D. The germline gives CDR1 SGDLS, CDR2 YYNGEE. The V end was cut by 0 bases, the J end by 8 bases, with 14 bases between. CDR3 length equals 14 residues. The CDR3 sequence: CASSVATSGGEAFF. The CDR3 coding sequence is TGTGCCAGCAGCGTAGCCACTTCTGGAGGGGAAGCTTTCTTT.

The chain has TRBV29-1 and TRBJ1-3, with D hard to call. Per germline, CDR1 SQVTM and CDR2 ANQGSEA. The CDR3 loop spans 13 amino acids. Trimming cost V 7 bases and J 0 bases, with 10 bases left between them. CDR3 residues: CSAEGGSGNTIYF. Written as DNA, the CDR3 is TGCAGCGCCGAAGGAGGCTCTGGAAACACCATATATTTT.

This clone was seen only a few times. The V gene is TRBV9, the J gene TRBJ1-2, with D possibly matching TRBD1 (5 bases). The CDR3 covers 13 residues. Per the germline V gene, CDR1 is SGDLS and CDR2 is YYNGEE. Trimming removed 7 bases from V and 5 bases from J, with 15 bases in between. Here the CDR3 reads CASDRPGSYGYTF. Written as DNA, the CDR3 is TGTGCCAGCGATAGGCCAGGGAGTTATGGCTACACCTTC.

This chain links TRBV6-8 with TRBJ1-1; no firm D call. The V gene lost 4 bases and the J gene lost 8 bases, with 11 bases spanning the gap. The CDR3 runs 12 residues. The germline gives CDR1 MNHGY, CDR2 SAAAGT. CDR3 sequence: CASSSLGPEAFF. The CDR3 DNA reads TGTGCCAGCAGTTCCCTAGGACCGGAAGCTTTCTTT.

The chain has TRBV5-1 and TRBJ1-6, with a weak D call TRBD1 (6 bases). V was cut by 4 bases and J by 6 bases, with 14 bases left in between. The CDR3 extends over 15 amino acids. Germline CDR1 and CDR2: SGHRS and YFSETQ. CDR3 DNA: TGCGCCAGCAGCCCCCTAGAAGGGGGTAATTCACCCCTCCACTTT. This translates into CASSPLEGGNSPLHF.

The chain uses TRBV25-1 and TRBJ1-4, with D possibly matching TRBD1 (5 bases). The CDR3 spans 14 residues. CDR1 is MGHDK and CDR2 is SYGVNS in the germline V gene. Deletions cut 5 bases from V and 7 bases from J, with 14 bases between. The CDR3 coding sequence is TGTGCCAGCAGTCGACGCGGGGGTAGTGAAAAACTGTTTTTT. Its translation is CASSRRGGSEKLFF.

This clone is large within its sample. V usage is TRBV6-8 and J usage is TRBJ1-1, with D perhaps matching TRBD1 (5 bases). The CDR3 consists of 15 residues. The ends were cut back, 2 bases at V and 1 base at J, with 11 bases in the middle. Per germline, CDR1 MNHGY and CDR2 SAAAGT. In DNA, the CDR3 is TGTGCCAGCAGTTACGAAGGCAGGGAGAACACTGAAGCTTTCTTT. It yields the protein CASSYEGRENTEAFF.

This clone turned up a few times. The V gene is TRBV6-8, the J gene TRBJ1-1; D perhaps matches TRBD1 (5 bases). This CDR3 is 14 amino acids long. Trimming pared 7 bases from V and 0 bases from J, leaving 12 bases between. In germline, CDR1 is MNHGY, CDR2 SAAAGT. CDR3 sequence (DNA): TGTGCCAGCACTAAGGGGTTAATGAACACTGAAGCTTTCTTT. Its translation: CASTKGLMNTEAFF.

A few counts support this clone. J is TRBJ2-7 and V is TRBV6-8; the D gene is possibly TRBD1 (5 bases). CDR1 and CDR2 from the germline V gene are MNHGY and SAAAGT. The CDR3 covers 13 residues. V lost 7 bases, J lost 7 bases, and 17 bases lay in between. The CDR3 region is CASTPGHPWEQYV. The CDR3 DNA follows: TGTGCCAGCACTCCAGGACACCCTTGGGAGCAGTACGTC.

The chain uses TRBV6-8 and TRBJ2-7; 10 positions agree with TRBD1. The CDR3 loop spans 13 amino acids. The V gene's germline CDR1 is MNHGY and CDR2 SAAAGT. V was pared by 8 bases and J by 5 bases, with 6 bases of the junction left unmatched. CDR3: CASGRDRGDEQYF. The CDR3 DNA reads as TGTGCCAGCGGCCGGGACAGGGGCGACGAGCAGTACTTC.

This chain connects TRBV19 to TRBJ2-5; TRBD2 matches 7 bases. Germline assignment: CDR1 LNHDA and CDR2 SQIVND (reference sequence). V shed 7 bases and J 8 bases; nucleotides not matched to a gene: 13. The CDR3 is 14 residues long. This chain's CDR3 is CASNGGGTPRTQYF. Written as DNA, the CDR3 is TGTGCCAGTAACGGGGGAGGGACTCCCAGAACCCAGTACTTC.

The V call is TRBV4-1, the J call TRBJ1-1; D gene uncertain. The V end lost 1 base, the J end lost 6 bases, and 12 bases lay between the germline ends. Looked up from germline, CDR1 is MGHRA and CDR2 is YSYEKL. The CDR3 length is 14 residues. The CDR3 DNA is TGCGCCAGCAGCCAAGGGGAAGGGAGGGCTGAAGCTTTCTTT. As protein: CASSQGEGRAEAFF.

The V and J genes are TRBV27 and TRBJ2-7; 8 positions agree with TRBD1. The CDR3 runs 15 residues. Germline assignment: CDR1 MNHEY and CDR2 SMNVEV (reference sequence). The J segment lost 0 bases and the V segment lost 6 bases, leaving 7 bases of the junction unmatched. CDR3 amino acids: CASRPGQASSYEQYF. The CDR3 DNA reads as TGTGCCAGCAGACCGGGACAGGCTAGCTCCTACGAGCAGTACTTC.

The chain joins TRBV19 to TRBJ1-2; the match to TRBD1 covers 8 bases. CDR3 size: 11 residues. Germline CDR1 LNHDA, CDR2 SQIVND (reference sequence). V lost 7 bases to trimming and J lost 10 bases; unmatched junction nucleotides: 5. The CDR3 sequence: CASTRTGLYTF. Written as DNA, the CDR3 is TGTGCCAGTACCCGGACAGGGCTCTACACCTTC.

CDR3 residues: CAWWWQGEAFF. The CDR3 bases are TGTGCCTGGTGGTGGCAGGGTGAAGCTTTCTTT. The V call is TRBV30, the J call TRBJ1-1, with a weak D call TRBD1 (5 bases). V was pared by 5 bases and J by 7 bases, with 11 bases between. This CDR3 has 11 residues. From germline, CDR1 is GTSNPN and CDR2 SVGIG (reference sequence).

This chain joins TRBV6-8 and TRBJ1-4; D is possibly TRBD1 (5 bases). Trimming stripped 6 bases from V and 5 bases from J, with 16 bases between. Germline V gene lookup returns CDR1 MNHGY and CDR2 SAAAGT. The CDR3 is made up of 15 amino acids. CDR3 sequence (DNA): TGTGCCAGCAGACCCTTAGGGGAGGGAAATGAAAAACTGTTTTTT. This encodes CASRPLGEGNEKLFF.

This clone was observed a handful of times. This chain joins TRBV28 and TRBJ1-3; unclear D gene. Germline V lookup: CDR1 MDHEN, CDR2 SYDVKM. The germline V and J ends were trimmed by 7 bases and 1 base, with 11 bases remaining between them. The CDR3 sequence is 14 residues long. The chain's CDR3 is CASKPPYSGNTIYF. DNA for the CDR3: TGTGCCAGCAAGCCCCCGTATTCTGGAAACACCATATATTTT.

The chain is built from TRBV19 and TRBJ1-5; D gene ambiguous. CDR1 LNHDA and CDR2 SQIVND come from the germline V gene (reference sequence). V was clipped by 4 bases and J by 1 base, with 11 bases between them. The CDR3 length is 15 residues. CDR3 residues: CASSTNGVSNQPQHF. CDR3 nucleotides: TGTGCCAGTAGTACGAATGGGGTCAGCAATCAGCCCCAGCATTTT. Based on the CDR3 plus reference TRBV19 and TRBJ1-5, the full variable domain is DGGITQSPKYLFRKEGQNVTLSCEQNLNHDAMYWYRQDPGQGLRLIYYSQIVNDFQKGDIAEGYSVSREKKESFPLTVTSAQKNPTAFYLCASSTNGVSNQPQHFGDGTRLSIL.

The chain recombines TRBV6-8 with TRBJ1-1, with D maybe TRBD1 (5 bases). CDR1 and CDR2 from the germline V gene are MNHGY and SAAAGT. V lost 2 bases to trimming and J lost 5 bases, with 9 bases between them. The CDR3 runs 13 residues. The CDR3: CASSYLGVTEAFF. CDR3 nucleotides: TGTGCCAGCAGTTACCTGGGGGTGACTGAAGCTTTCTTT.